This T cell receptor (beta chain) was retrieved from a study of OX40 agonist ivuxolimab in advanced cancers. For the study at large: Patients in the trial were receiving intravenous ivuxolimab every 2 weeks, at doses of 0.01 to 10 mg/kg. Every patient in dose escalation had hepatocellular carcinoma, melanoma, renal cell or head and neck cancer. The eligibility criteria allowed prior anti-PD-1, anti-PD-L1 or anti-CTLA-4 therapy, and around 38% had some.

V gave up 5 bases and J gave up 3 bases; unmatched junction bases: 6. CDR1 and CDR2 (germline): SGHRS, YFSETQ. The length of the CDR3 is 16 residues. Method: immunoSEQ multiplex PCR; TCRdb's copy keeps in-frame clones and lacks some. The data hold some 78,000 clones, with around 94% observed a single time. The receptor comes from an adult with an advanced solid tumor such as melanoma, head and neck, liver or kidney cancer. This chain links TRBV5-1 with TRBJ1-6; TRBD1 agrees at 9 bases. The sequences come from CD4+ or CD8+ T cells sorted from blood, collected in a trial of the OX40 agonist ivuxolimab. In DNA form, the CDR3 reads TGCGCCAGCAGGGCCGGGACAGGGCTCTATAATTCACCCCTCCACTTT. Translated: CASRAGTGLYNSPLHF.